The source of this T cell receptor beta chain is a study of CD8+ T cells in alopecia areata. Study summary: A 6-month period off drug followed tofacitinib, which lasted 6 to 18 months.

General study points: It was less clear whether patients shared TCRs than it was in mice, possibly because of HLA. Greater clonality was observed in lesional scalp samples, especially alopecia totalis/universalis, versus normal scalp.

The V gene lost 4 bases and the J gene lost 0 bases, with 6 bases spanning the gap. The CDR3 consists of 14 residues. Germline CDR1 is SNHLY and CDR2 is FYNNEI. This clone turned up a few times. What it binds is not known. Extracted RNA was reverse transcribed, and the resulting cDNA served as sequencing template. The assay was immunoSEQ multiplex PCR, and TCRdb's table has in-frame clones only and misses some. The sample lists about 97,000 clones, 35% to 45% occurring once. Source material: CD4+ T cells sorted from blood. The sequence derives from a human donor with alopecia areata. This chain links TRBV2 with TRBJ2-2, with unresolved D. The CDR3 spells CASSVRTNTGELFF. As DNA, the CDR3 is TGTGCCAGCAGTGTCCGAACGAACACCGGGGAGCTGTTTTTT.